The sample holds a few counts of the clone carrying this T cell receptor (beta chain). Its antigen is unidentified. This record comes from a study of post-analysis software for immune sequencing data. Study-level points and caveats: Five or six TRBV segments, TRBV5-6, TRBV5-1 and TRBV20-1 among them, were found more frequent in patients than controls.

Carried by the TCR beta cDNA libraries were unique molecular identifiers. TCRdb passed the PCR reads through MiXCR, listing each CDR3 protein once. The sample has 600,000 to 700,000 distinct CDR3 sequences, 59% seen once. V lost 8 bases to trimming and J lost 13 bases, with 23 bases between them. This CDR3 has 13 amino acids. Germline V gives CDR1 LNHNV, CDR2 YYDKDF (reference sequence). The rearrangement joins TRBV15 to TRBJ1-2; D is unclear. Sequenced input: blood. The TCR originated in a girl aged 2 to 10 with multiple sclerosis. The chain's CDR3 is CATPRYLPLCFTF. The CDR3 DNA follows: TGTGCCACCCCGCGTTATCTTCCCCTTTGCTTCACCTTC.